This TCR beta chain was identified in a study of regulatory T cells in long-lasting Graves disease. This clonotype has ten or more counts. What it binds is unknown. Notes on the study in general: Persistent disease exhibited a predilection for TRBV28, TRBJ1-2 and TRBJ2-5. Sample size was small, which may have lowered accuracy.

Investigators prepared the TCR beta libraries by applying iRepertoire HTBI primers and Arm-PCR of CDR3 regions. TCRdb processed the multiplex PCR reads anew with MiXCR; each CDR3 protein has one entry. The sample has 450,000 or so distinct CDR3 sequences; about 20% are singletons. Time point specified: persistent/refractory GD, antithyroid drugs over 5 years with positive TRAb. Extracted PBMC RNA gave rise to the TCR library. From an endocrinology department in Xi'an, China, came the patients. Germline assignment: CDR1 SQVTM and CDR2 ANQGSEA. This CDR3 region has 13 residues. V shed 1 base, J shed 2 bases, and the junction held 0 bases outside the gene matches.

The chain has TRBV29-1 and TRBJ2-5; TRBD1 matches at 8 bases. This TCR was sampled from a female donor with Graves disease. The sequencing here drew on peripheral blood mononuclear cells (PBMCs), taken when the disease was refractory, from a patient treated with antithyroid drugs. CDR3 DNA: TGCAGCGTTGAAGGGACAGGGCAAGAGACCCAGTACTTC. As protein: CSVEGTGQETQYF.